These T cell receptor beta chains were read from a single sample in a study of T cell changes during pregnancy in multiple sclerosis. The repertoire was sequenced with immunoSEQ multiplex PCR; TCRdb's copy has only in-frame clones and lacks some. The sample lists 60,000 to 65,000 clones, approximately 92% occurring once. Sequencing was performed on peripheral blood, taken in the second trimester of pregnancy. The receptor source for this set is a female donor in good health, enrolled as a control in a pregnancy study. CDR3s include the opening cysteine and the closing phenylalanine or tryptophan. Each record gives: clone size, J gene, D gene, V gene, CDR3 DNA, CDR3 protein. A D gene is named only where the DNA matches it firmly. Clone size is not always given. Where it is, it says once, few, many or a class for expanded clones.

clone size: NA
J gene: TRBJ2-1
D gene: NA
V gene: TRBV4-3
CDR3 DNA: TGCGCCAGCAGCCTGCCCGAGGCCCCCCAGAATGAGCAGTTCTTC
CDR3 protein: CASSLPEAPQNEQFF

clone size: NA
J gene: TRBJ2-7
D gene: TRBD2
V gene: TRBV30
CDR3 DNA: TGTGCCTGGGAGCCACTAGCGGCACTTTACGAGCAGTACTTC
CDR3 protein: CAWEPLAALYEQYF

clone size: NA
J gene: TRBJ2-7
D gene: TRBD1
V gene: TRBV2
CDR3 DNA: TGTGCCAGCAGTGTAGGACAGGGTACCTACGAGCAGTACTTC
CDR3 protein: CASSVGQGTYEQYF

clone size: NA
J gene: TRBJ2-7
D gene: NA
V gene: TRBV2
CDR3 DNA: TGTGCCAGCAAGGGGCTTCCCCTCCGAGCCTACGAGCAGTACTTC
CDR3 protein: CASKGLPLRAYEQYF

clone size: NA
J gene: TRBJ2-1
D gene: NA
V gene: TRBV7-3
CDR3 DNA: TGTGCCAGCAGCTTTGGCGTCGAGGCGGGGGCGGGCCATGAGCAGTTCTTC
CDR3 protein: CASSFGVEAGAGHEQFF

clone size: NA
J gene: TRBJ2-6
D gene: NA
V gene: TRBV19
CDR3 DNA: TGTGCCAGTAGTACGACAGGCCGAGGTAACTCTGGGGCCAACGTCCTGACTTTC
CDR3 protein: CASSTTGRGNSGANVLTF

clone size: NA
J gene: TRBJ2-3
D gene: TRBD1
V gene: TRBV11-3
CDR3 DNA: TGTGCCAGCAGCCCAGGACAGGAAGGGACAGATACGCAGTATTTT
CDR3 protein: CASSPGQEGTDTQYF

clone size: NA
J gene: TRBJ1-6
D gene: NA
V gene: TRBV30
CDR3 DNA: TGTGCCTTTGGAGATTGGAACTACCGCTTCTTT
CDR3 protein: CAFGDWNYRFF

clone size: once
J gene: TRBJ1-1
D gene: TRBD1
V gene: TRBV30
CDR3 DNA: TGTGCCTGGAGTCAGGGGGACACTGAAGCTTTCTTT
CDR3 protein: CAWSQGDTEAFF

clone size: NA
J gene: TRBJ2-7
D gene: TRBD2
V gene: TRBV7-9
CDR3 DNA: TGTGCCAGCAGCCGAGACTCGGGACTAGCTGGAAAGCAGTACTTC
CDR3 protein: CASSRDSGLAGKQYF

clone size: NA
J gene: TRBJ2-5
D gene: NA
V gene: TRBV25-1
CDR3 DNA: TGTGCCAGCAGTGAATATAAAGGCGGCGTCATCGGGGAGACCCAGTACTTC
CDR3 protein: CASSEYKGGVIGETQYF

clone size: NA
J gene: TRBJ1-2
D gene: NA
V gene: TRBV27
CDR3 DNA: TGTGCCAGCAGCCCGTCCCGGGGAGTTTCCTATGGCTACACCTTC
CDR3 protein: CASSPSRGVSYGYTF

clone size: NA
J gene: TRBJ1-1
D gene: NA
V gene: TRBV5-1
CDR3 DNA: TGCGCCAGCTCGCTTAGGAGCGGGAGGAACACTGAAGCTTTCTTT
CDR3 protein: CASSLRSGRNTEAFF

clone size: NA
J gene: TRBJ2-5
D gene: TRBD1
V gene: TRBV30
CDR3 DNA: TGTGCCTGGTTATTCTCCGGGACAGGGAGGCGGCAAGAGACCCAGTACTTC
CDR3 protein: CAWLFSGTGRRQETQYF

clone size: NA
J gene: TRBJ1-4
D gene: NA
V gene: TRBV19
CDR3 DNA: TGTGCCAGTAGTGTTGAGCAAGCAACTAATGAAAAACTGTTTTTT
CDR3 protein: CASSVEQATNEKLFF

clone size: NA
J gene: TRBJ1-2
D gene: NA
V gene: TRBV7-9
CDR3 DNA: TGTGCCAGCAGCTTAAGGGGGTCGCTTATTCAGGACTATGGCTACACCTTC
CDR3 protein: CASSLRGSLIQDYGYTF

clone size: NA
J gene: TRBJ1-2
D gene: NA
V gene: TRBV4-3
CDR3 DNA: TGCGCCAGCAGCCAAGAATTGGGCCTCCCTTTCTATGGCTACACCTTC
CDR3 protein: CASSQELGLPFYGYTF

clone size: NA
J gene: TRBJ2-7
D gene: TRBD2
V gene: TRBV30
CDR3 DNA: TGTGCCTGGGGGACTACACCCTCCTACGAGCAGTACTTC
CDR3 protein: CAWGTTPSYEQYF

clone size: NA
J gene: TRBJ2-1
D gene: TRBD2
V gene: TRBV7-3
CDR3 DNA: TGTGCCAGCAGCCTCGGGACTAGCGGGAGAGATGAGCAGTTCTTC
CDR3 protein: CASSLGTSGRDEQFF

clone size: NA
J gene: TRBJ1-1
D gene: NA
V gene: TRBV30
CDR3 DNA: TGTGCCTGGAGTGTAACCAGGGTTCTGATTAACACTGAAGCTTTCTTT
CDR3 protein: CAWSVTRVLINTEAFF

clone size: NA
J gene: TRBJ2-7
D gene: NA
V gene: TRBV4-1
CDR3 DNA: TGCGCCAGCAGCCGCGCGCATAGGACTCCGGGACTGAGACCTTACGGGCAGTACTTC
CDR3 protein: CASSRAHRTPGLRPYGQYF

clone size: NA
J gene: TRBJ2-5
D gene: TRBD1
V gene: TRBV5-1
CDR3 DNA: TGCGCCAGCAGATTCGGGACAGGGGTCTCCCGAGAGACCCAGTACTTC
CDR3 protein: CASRFGTGVSRETQYF